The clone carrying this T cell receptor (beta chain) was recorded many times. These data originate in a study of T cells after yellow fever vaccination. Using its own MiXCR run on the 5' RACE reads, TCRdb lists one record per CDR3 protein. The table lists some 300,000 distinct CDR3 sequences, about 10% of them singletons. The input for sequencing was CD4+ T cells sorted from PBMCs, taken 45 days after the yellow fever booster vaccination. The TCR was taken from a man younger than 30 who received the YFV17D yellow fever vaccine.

CDR3 sequence reads: CSVCSQTPEAFF. The CDR3 DNA reads as TGCAGCGTTTGTTCCCAAACCCCCGAAGCTTTCTTT. The chain carries TRBV29-1 and TRBJ1-1; D gene unclear. The ends were cut back, 5 bases at V and 8 bases at J, with 15 bases in the middle. This CDR3 contains 12 residues. In germline, CDR1 is SQVTM, CDR2 ANQGSEA.